The 6 T cell receptor beta chains below were found in one sample sequenced in a study of T-cell memory formation after mild COVID-19. TCRdb ran MiXCR on the 5' RACE reads and lists one entry per CDR3 protein. The table records about 250,000 distinct CDR3 sequences, about a sixth of them present only once. The sample comprised PBMCs or a T cell subset sorted from them (not recorded which). These receptor sequences come from a man aged 18 to 30 who had mild COVID-19 (a few samples of this study predate the infection). Cell type and time point are not known.

J is TRBJ2-1 and V is TRBV4-3; no clear D gene. Looked up from germline, CDR1 is LGHNA and CDR2 is YSLEER. Deletions cut 1 base from V and 1 base from J, with 8 bases between. The CDR3 totals 15 residues. CDR3 DNA: TGCGCCAGCAGCCAAGGGGCTTTATCCTACAATGAGCAGTTCTTC. Translation: CASSQGALSYNEQFF.

The sample holds many counts of this clonotype. This chain connects TRBV11-2 to TRBJ2-2, with a weak D call TRBD2 (6 bases). This CDR3 comprises 17 residues. Germline V gene sequence: CDR1 SGHAT, CDR2 FQNNGV. Trimming stripped 5 bases from V and 4 bases from J, with 20 bases between. CDR3 coding DNA: TGTGCCAGCAGCAACTTGCGGGGAGGCCCGGGCACCGGGGAGCTGTTTTTT. It is translated as CASSNLRGGPGTGELFF.

CDR3 sequence reads: CASSLEESQPQHF. The CDR3 nucleotides read TGTGCCAGCAGCTTAGAAGAGAGTCAGCCCCAGCATTTT. The V and J genes are TRBV11-1 and TRBJ1-5; D ambiguous. Trimming stripped 1 base from V and 6 bases from J, with 7 bases between. Germline lookup yields CDR1 SGHAT and CDR2 FQDESV (reference sequence). This CDR3 has 13 amino acids.

This clonotype was recorded a few times. The chain carries TRBV10-3 and TRBJ2-7; 9 bases line up with TRBD2. There are 15 residues in the CDR3. In germline, CDR1 is ENHRY, CDR2 SYGVKD. Germline trimming cut 8 bases from V and 0 bases from J; bases unmatched to any gene: 8. CDR3 DNA sequence: TGTGCCATCTCTGAGGGAGCGGGGGGCTCCTACGAGCAGTACGTC. Its translation is CAISEGAGGSYEQYV.

This clonotype showed up just once. The chain uses TRBV7-2 and TRBJ1-2; D unclear. Per the germline V gene, CDR1 is SGHTA and CDR2 is FQGNSA. The V end lost 4 bases, the J end lost 4 bases, and 16 bases lay between the germline ends. The CDR3 loop spans 15 amino acids. CDR3 sequence reads: CASSWARLLAYGYTF. The CDR3 region has the DNA TGTGCCAGCAGCTGGGCCCGACTATTAGCCTATGGCTACACCTTC. The complete variable domain, with remaining parts taken from reference TRBV7-2 and TRBJ1-2, reads GAGVSQSPSNKVTEKGKDVELRCDPISGHTALYWYRQSLGQGLEFLIYFQGNSAPDKSGLPSDRFSAERTGGSVSTLTIQRTQQEDSAVYLCASSWARLLAYGYTFGSGTRLTVV.

The V gene is TRBV6-8, the J gene TRBJ1-5; 12 bases agree with TRBD1. V was clipped by 6 bases and J by 4 bases; unmatched bases: 19. The CDR3 spans 20 residues. Germline V lookup: CDR1 MNHGY, CDR2 SAAAGT. This CDR3 is CASSEKPGTGGARTNQPQHF. In DNA, the CDR3 is TGTGCCAGCAGCGAGAAACCCGGGACAGGGGGCGCTCGGACTAATCAGCCCCAGCATTTT.